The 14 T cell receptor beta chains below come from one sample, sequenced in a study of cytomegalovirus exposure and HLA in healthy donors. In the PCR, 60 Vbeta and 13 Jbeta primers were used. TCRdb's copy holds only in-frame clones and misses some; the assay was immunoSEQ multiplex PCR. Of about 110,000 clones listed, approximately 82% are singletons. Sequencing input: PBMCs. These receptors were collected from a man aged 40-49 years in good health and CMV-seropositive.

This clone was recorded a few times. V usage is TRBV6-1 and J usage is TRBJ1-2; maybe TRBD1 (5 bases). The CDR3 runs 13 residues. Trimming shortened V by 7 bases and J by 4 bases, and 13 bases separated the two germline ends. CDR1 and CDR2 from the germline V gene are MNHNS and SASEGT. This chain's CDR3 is CASTRDYSYGYTF. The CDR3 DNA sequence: TGTGCCAGCACCCGGGACTATTCCTATGGCTACACCTTC.

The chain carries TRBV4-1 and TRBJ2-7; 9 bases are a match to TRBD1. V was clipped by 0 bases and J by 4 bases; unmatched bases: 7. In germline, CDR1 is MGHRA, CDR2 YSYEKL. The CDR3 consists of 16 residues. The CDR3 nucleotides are TGCGCCAGCAGCCAAGATAAGGGGACAGGGCAGTACGAGCAGTACTTC. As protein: CASSQDKGTGQYEQYF.

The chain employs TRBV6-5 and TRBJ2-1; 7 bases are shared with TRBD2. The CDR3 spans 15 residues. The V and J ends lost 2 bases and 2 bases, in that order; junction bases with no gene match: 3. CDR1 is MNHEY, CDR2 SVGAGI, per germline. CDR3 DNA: TGTGCCAGCAGTTACGGTGGGGGGGCCTACAATGAGCAGTTCTTC. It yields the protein CASSYGGGAYNEQFF.

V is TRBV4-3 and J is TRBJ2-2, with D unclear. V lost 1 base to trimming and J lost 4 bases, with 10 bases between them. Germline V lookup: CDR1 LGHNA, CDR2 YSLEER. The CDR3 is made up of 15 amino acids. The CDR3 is CASSQGPDGTGELFF. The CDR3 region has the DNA TGCGCCAGCAGCCAAGGGCCCGATGGCACCGGGGAGCTGTTTTTT.

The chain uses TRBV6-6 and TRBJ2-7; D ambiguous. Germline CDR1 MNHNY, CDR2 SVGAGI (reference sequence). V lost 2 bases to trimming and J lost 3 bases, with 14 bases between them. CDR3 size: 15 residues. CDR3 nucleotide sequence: TGTGCCAGCAGTTACCAGCGAGATGGTAGCTACGAGCAGTACTTC. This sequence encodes CASSYQRDGSYEQYF.

The CDR3 protein is CASSLGTSGEQYF. CDR3 in DNA: TGTGCCAGCAGCCTAGGGACTTCGGGCGAGCAGTACTTC. The chain has TRBV27 and TRBJ2-5; tentatively, D is TRBD2 (6 bases). The J call could be wrong; TRBJ2-7 is a better fit for the DNA end. The CDR3 has 13 amino acids. Germline loops: CDR1 MNHEY, CDR2 SMNVEV (reference sequence).

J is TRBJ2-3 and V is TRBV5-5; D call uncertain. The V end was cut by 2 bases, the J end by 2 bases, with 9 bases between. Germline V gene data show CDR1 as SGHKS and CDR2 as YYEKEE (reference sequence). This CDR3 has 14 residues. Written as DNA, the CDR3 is TGTGCCAGCAGCTTCATCCCGGTCACAGATACGCAGTATTTT. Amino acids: CASSFIPVTDTQYF. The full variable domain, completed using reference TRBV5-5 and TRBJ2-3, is DAGVTQSPTHLIKTRGQQVTLRCSPISGHKSVSWYQQVLGQGPQFIFQYYEKEERGRGNFPDRFSARQFPNYSSELNVNALLLGDSALYLCASSFIPVTDTQYFGPGTRLTVL.

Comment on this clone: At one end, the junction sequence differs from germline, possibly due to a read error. The CDR3 coding sequence is TGTGCTAGCAGCTCCCGCTCTAGCGCCACCTACAATGAGCAGTTCTTC. Translated: CASSSRSSATYNEQFF. V and J are TRBV7-7 and TRBJ2-1; perhaps TRBD2 as D (6 bases). The length of the CDR3 is 16 residues. CDR1 and CDR2 (germline): SSHAT, FNYEAQ (reference sequence).

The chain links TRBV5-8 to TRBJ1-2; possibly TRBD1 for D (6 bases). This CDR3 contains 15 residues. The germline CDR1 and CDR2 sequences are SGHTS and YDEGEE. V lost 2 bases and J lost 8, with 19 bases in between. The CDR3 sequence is CASSFGGPREDGYTF. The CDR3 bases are TGTGCCAGCAGCTTCGGGGGGCCCCGGGAGGACGGCTACACCTTC.

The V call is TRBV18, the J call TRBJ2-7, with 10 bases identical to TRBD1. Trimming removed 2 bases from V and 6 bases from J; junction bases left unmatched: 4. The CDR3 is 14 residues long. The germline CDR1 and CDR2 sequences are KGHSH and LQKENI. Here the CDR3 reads CASSPLGQGGEQYF. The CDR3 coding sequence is TGTGCCAGCTCACCATTAGGACAGGGGGGCGAGCAGTACTTC.

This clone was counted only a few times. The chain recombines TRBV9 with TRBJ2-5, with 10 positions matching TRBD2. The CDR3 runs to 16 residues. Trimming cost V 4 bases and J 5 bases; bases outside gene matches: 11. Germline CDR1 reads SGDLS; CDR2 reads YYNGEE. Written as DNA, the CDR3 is TGTGCCAGCAGCCCAAGTATAGCGGGGGGAAGGGAGACCCAGTACTTC. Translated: CASSPSIAGGRETQYF.

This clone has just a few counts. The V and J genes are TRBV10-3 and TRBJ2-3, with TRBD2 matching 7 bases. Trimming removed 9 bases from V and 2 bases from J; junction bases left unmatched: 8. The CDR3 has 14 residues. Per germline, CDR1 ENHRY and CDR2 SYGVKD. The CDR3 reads CAMRREQDTDTQYF. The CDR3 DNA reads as TGTGCCATGAGGCGGGAGCAAGACACAGATACGCAGTATTTT.

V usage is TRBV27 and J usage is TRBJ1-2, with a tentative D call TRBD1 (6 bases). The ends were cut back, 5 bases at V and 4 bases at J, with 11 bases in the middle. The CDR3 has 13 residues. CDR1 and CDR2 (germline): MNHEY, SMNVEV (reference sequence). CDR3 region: CASSQRGGYGYTF. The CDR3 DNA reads TGTGCCAGCAGTCAAAGGGGGGGCTATGGCTACACCTTC.

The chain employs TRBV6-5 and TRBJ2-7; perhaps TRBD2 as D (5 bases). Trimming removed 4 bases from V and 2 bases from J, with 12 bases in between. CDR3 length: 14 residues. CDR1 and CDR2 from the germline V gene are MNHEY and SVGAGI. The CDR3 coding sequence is TGTGCCAGCAGTTCCGCGGGTTTCACCTACGAGCAGTACTTC. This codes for CASSSAGFTYEQYF.